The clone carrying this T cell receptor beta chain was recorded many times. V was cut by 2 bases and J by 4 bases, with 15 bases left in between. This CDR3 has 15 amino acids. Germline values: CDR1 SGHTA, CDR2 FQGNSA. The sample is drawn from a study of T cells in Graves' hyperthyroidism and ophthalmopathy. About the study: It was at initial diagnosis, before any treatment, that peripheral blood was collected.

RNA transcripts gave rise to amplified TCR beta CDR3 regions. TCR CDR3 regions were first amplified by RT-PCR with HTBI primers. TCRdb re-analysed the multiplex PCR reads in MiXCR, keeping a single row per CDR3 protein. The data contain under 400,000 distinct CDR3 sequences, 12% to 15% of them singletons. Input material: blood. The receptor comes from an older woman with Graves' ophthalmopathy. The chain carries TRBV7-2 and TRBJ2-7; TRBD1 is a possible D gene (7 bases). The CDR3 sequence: CASSLSGGSGYEQYF. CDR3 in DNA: TGTGCCAGCAGCTTATCAGGGGGGAGCGGTTACGAGCAGTACTTC.